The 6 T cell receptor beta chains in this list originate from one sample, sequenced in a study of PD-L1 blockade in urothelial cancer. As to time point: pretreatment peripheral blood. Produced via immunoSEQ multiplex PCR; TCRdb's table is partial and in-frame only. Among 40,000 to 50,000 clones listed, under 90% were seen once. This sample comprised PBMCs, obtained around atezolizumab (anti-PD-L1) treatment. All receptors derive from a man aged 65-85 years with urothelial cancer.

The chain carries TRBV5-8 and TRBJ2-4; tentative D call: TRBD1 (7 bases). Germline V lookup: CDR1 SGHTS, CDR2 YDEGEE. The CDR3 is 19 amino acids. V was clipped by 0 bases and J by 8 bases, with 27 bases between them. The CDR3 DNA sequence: TGTGCCAGCAGCTTGGCTCTCCCAGGGGGGAGGACTTGGGGCGACATTCAGTACTTC. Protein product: CASSLALPGGRTWGDIQYF.

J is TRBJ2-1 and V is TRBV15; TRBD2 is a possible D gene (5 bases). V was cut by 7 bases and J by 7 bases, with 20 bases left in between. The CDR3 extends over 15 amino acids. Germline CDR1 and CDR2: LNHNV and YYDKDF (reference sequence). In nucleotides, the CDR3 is TGTGCCACCACCCTCGACCGCGGACTTCATAATGAGCAGTTCTTC. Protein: CATTLDRGLHNEQFF.

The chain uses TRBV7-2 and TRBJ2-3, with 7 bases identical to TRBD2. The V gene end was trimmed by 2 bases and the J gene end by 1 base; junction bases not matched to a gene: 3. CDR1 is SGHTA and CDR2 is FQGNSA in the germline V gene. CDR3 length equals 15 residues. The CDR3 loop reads CASSLMGGGTDTQYF. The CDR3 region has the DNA TGTGCCAGCAGCTTAATGGGGGGGGGCACAGATACGCAGTATTTT.

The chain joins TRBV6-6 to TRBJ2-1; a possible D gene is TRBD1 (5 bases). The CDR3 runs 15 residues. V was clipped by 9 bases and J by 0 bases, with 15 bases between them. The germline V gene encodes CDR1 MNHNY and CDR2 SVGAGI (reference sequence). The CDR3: CASRKGDSSYNEQFF. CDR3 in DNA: TGTGCCAGTCGAAAAGGGGATAGCTCCTACAATGAGCAGTTCTTC.

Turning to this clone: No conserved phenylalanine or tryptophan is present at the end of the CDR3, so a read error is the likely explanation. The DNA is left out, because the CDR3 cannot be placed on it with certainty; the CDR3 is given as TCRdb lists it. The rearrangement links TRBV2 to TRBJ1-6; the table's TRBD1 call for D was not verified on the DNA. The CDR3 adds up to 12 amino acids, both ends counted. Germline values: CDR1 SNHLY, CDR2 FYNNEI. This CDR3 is CASSESLRQGFT.

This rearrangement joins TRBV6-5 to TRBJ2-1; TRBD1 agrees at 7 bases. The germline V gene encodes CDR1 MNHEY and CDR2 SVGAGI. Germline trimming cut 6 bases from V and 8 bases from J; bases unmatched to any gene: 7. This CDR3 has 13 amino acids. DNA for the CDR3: TGTGCCAGCAGCGCCGACAGGGCCCATGAGCAGTTCTTC. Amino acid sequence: CASSADRAHEQFF.